The present entry profiles one T cell receptor beta chain with its context. Its antigen is unknown. Qualities for individual bases were not recorded, and no much larger clone is one base off. Collaborating institutions collected whole blood in K2EDTA tubes following their own protocols. Collaborator samples were shipped for TCRbeta analysis as frozen whole blood, isolated PBMCs, or DNA extracted from either sample type. Taken from cysteine to phenylalanine, the CDR3 has 14 residues. Only CDR3 DNA remains: 42 bases, in frame from the first base. V and J lose 4 bases and 4 bases, and a span of 12 bases separates them. CDR1 and CDR2 are drawn from the germline V gene: SGHTA, FQGNSA. The data derive from a study of blood T cell repertoires in COVID-19 (dated by TCRdb to about 2020). Study-level background: Samples covering the acute and convalescent phases of COVID-19 were provided by collaborators in the United States, Italy and Spain. The material from the prospective study consisted of cDNA or gDNA derived from T cells, B-cell-depleted T cells, or PBMCs. The dataset comprised deeply sampled blood TCRbeta repertoires from subjects exposed to, actively infected with, or recovered from COVID-19. A freely available public database, intended as a resource for researchers studying the immune response to SARS-CoV-2, is where the repertoires were released. The samples were drawn from two sources: the first 160 participants of the ongoing ImmuneRACE study, and some 1,300 subjects contributed by 6 global collaborators. A de-identified subject ID, COVID-19 status, age in years and sex were almost always included in the sample metadata. Where available, HLA class I and class II types were obtained from metadata supplied by the sample provider rather than from assay-based typing.

What the work shows at the level of the full study, not this receptor alone: The quantity of clinical and demographic metadata differed by source and by participant and was supplied without curation.

TCRbeta CDR3 regions were amplified from genomic DNA by means of the immunoSEQ Assay, a bias-controlled multiplex PCR. Under the source paper's analysis protocol: Within the assay, amplification of reference gene primers was used to estimate how many nucleated cells each sample contained. To quantify the absolute abundance of each unique TCRbeta CDR3 rearrangement, sequence reads were collapsed and filtered. For each sample, productive Simpson clonality was calculated as the square root of Simpson's diversity index over productive rearrangements. Here the immuneACCESS table is served through TCRdb, limited to in-frame sequences with V and J called. Missing clones are a known gap in these copies; in checked studies unresolved V genes cover under half, and the rest lacks a known reason. V, J and clone size derive from that table, while D and trimming were established from the DNA sequence. The sample table contains some 140,000 clones; only one count was recorded for 79% of them. The top ten clones comprise approximately 3.5% of the sample.

The clonotype originates from a man between 60 and 75 years old with acute or convalescent COVID-19. In this chain, TRBV7-2 is recombined with TRBJ2-3, with no confident D gene call. Specimen: peripheral blood. The nucleotide sequence is given as TGTGCCAGCAGCTGGGTGGGCCCACCAGATACGCAGTATTTT. Its product reads: CASSWVGPPDTQYF.